This entry is about one T cell receptor (beta chain). The germline V and J ends were trimmed by 10 bases and 3 bases, with 9 bases remaining between them. Germline V lookup: CDR1 SNHLY, CDR2 FYNNEI. CDR3 size: 11 residues. These data come from a study of blood T cells in healthy people across ages. PCR was performed a second time for about 7 to 11 cycles using a sample-barcoded 5' primer and a J-beta primer mix. Every cDNA was tagged by a template-switch adaptor with 12 random nucleotides. TCRdb fed the 5' RACE reads into MiXCR, producing one record per CDR3 protein. This sample has about 770,000 distinct CDR3 sequences; more than 40% occur once, and the top ten carry roughly 18%.

This sequence originates from a man aged 55 to 69 in good health. The chain is built from TRBV2 and TRBJ1-1, with D unclear. Specimen: blood. The CDR3 loop reads CATLVYTEAFF. In DNA form, the CDR3 reads TGTGCCACCTTGGTTTACACTGAAGCTTTCTTT. Full variable domain (rest looked up from reference TRBV2 and TRBJ1-1): EPEVTQTPSHQVTQMGQEVILRCVPISNHLYFYWYRQILGQKVEFLVSFYNNEISEKSEIFDDQFSVERPDGSNFTLKIRSTKLEDSAMYFCATLVYTEAFFGQGTRLTVV.